What follows is one T cell receptor beta chain and its context. The antigen remains unidentified. The same CDR3 arises from other DNA sequences in this sample as well. Expressed TCRB transcripts got sequenced, as all isolated RNA was reverse transcribed. Libraries were prepared by immunoSEQ multiplex PCR; TCRdb keeps only in-frame clonotypes and omits some of them. The sample has approximately 170,000 clones, approximately 7.8% seen once. The sample belongs to a study of beta chain features in type 1 diabetes. Trimming removed 7 bases from V and 0 bases from J; junction bases left unmatched: 5. This CDR3 has 13 amino acids. Germline assignment: CDR1 SQVTM and CDR2 ANQGSEA. Study outcomes and limitations: TCRB CDR3s from Type 1 diabetes patients were moderately but significantly shorter in all four CD4+ subsets. Naive, central memory and regulatory TCRB repertoires appeared more similar among patients than healthy donors.

The genes are TRBV29-1 and TRBJ1-1, with 7 bases aligning to TRBD1. The TCR was taken from a middle-aged woman with type 1 diabetes. The specimen sequenced was central memory CD4+ T cells from blood. CDR3 in amino acids: CSARTGMNTEAFF. The CDR3 coding sequence is TGCAGCGCTAGGACAGGCATGAACACTGAAGCTTTCTTT.